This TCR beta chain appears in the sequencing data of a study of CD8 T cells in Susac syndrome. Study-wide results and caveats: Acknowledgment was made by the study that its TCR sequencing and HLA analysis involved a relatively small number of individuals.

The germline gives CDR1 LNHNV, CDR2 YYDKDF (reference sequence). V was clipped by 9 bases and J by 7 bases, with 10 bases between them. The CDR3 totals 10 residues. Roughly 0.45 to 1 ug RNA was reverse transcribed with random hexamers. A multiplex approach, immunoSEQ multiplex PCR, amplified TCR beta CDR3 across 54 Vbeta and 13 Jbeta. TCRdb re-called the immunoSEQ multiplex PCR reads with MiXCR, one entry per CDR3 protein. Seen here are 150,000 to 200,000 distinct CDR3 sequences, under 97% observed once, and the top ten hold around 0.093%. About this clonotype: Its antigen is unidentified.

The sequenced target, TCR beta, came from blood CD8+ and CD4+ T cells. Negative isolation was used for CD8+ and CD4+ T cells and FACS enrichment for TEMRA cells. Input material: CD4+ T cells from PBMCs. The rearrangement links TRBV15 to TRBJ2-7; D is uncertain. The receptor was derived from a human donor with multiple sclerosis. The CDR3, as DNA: TGTGCCACTCGTCCCCAGGAGCAGTACTTC. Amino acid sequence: CATRPQEQYF.